The clone carrying this T cell receptor beta chain was picked up one time. Some clones are missing from TCRdb's copy, which holds only in-frame ones; the method was immunoSEQ multiplex PCR. The sample has 95,000 to 110,000 clones; less than 95% are singletons. This specimen comes from a study of T cell changes during pregnancy in multiple sclerosis. The ends were cut back, 5 bases at V and 6 bases at J, with 19 bases in the middle. The CDR3 contains 15 residues. From germline, CDR1 is SEHNR and CDR2 FQNEAQ (reference sequence). The sequence came from a female donor in good health, enrolled as a control in a pregnancy study. The chain links TRBV7-9 to TRBJ1-2; no clear D. This specimen consisted of peripheral blood, obtained in the third trimester of pregnancy. Here the CDR3 DNA reads TGTGCCAGCAGCCCGATTACTAGGCCAAACCATGGCTACACCTTC. It codes for CASSPITRPNHGYTF. The variable domain in full, completed from reference TRBV7-9 and TRBJ1-2, reads DTGVSQNPRHKITKRGQNVTFRCDPISEHNRLYWYRQTLGQGPEFLTYFQNEAQLEKSRLLSDRFSAERPKGSFSTLEIQRTEQGDSAMYLCASSPITRPNHGYTFGSGTRLTVV.